These 16 T cell receptor beta chains were all obtained from the same sample, sequenced in a study of T cells in Graves' hyperthyroidism and ophthalmopathy. Using RNA transcripts as the source, TCR beta CDR3 regions were amplified. The HTBI primer set was used in a first-round RT-PCR of the TCR CDR3. MiXCR, run by TCRdb on the multiplex PCR reads, gives a single entry per CDR3 protein. The sample carries about 320,000 distinct CDR3 sequences, around 16% recorded once. Sequenced input: blood. These TCRs come from a young man with Graves' hyperthyroidism.

The chain joins TRBV29-1 to TRBJ2-5; 9 positions agree with TRBD1. Germline V CDR1 and CDR2: SQVTM, ANQGSEA. The CDR3 totals 13 residues. V dropped 7 bases and J dropped 4; count of bases not matched to a gene: 7. The chain's CDR3 is CSARTGEAETQYF. The CDR3 DNA reads TGCAGCGCCCGGACAGGGGAGGCAGAGACCCAGTACTTC. The variable domain in full, completed from reference TRBV29-1 and TRBJ2-5, reads SAVISQKPSRDICQRGTSLTIQCQVDSQVTMMFWYRQQPGQSLTLIATANQGSEATYESGFVIDKFPISRPNLTFSTLTVSNMSPEDSSIYLCSARTGEAETQYFGPGTRLLVL.

Comments on this clonotype: A much larger clone differs from this one at a single base, so this may be a read error. The chain is built from TRBV2 and TRBJ2-1; either TRBD1 or TRBD2 may supply D (6 bases each). V was trimmed by 10 bases and J by 15 bases, leaving 19 bases between them. CDR1 is SNHLY, CDR2 FYNNEI, per germline. The CDR3 is made up of 11 amino acids. The CDR3 DNA follows: TGTGCCATCACCGAGACAGGAGGGTTGTTCTTC. The encoded protein is CAITETGGLFF.

This clonotype was seen a few times. V is TRBV11-3 and J is TRBJ2-1; D call uncertain. CDR3 length: 14 amino acids. V lost 5 bases and J 6 bases, leaving 14 bases between the germline ends. Germline loops: CDR1 SGHNT, CDR2 YENEEA. CDR3 DNA: TGTGCCAGCAGCGCCGGATGTAGAGTCAATGAGCAGTTCTTC. Amino acid sequence: CASSAGCRVNEQFF.

This clonotype was detected only a few times. The rearrangement joins TRBV20-1 to TRBJ1-5; D perhaps matches TRBD1 (6 bases). The CDR3 consists of 15 residues. CDR1 and CDR2 from the germline V gene are DFQATT and SNEGSKA (reference sequence). The germline V and J ends were trimmed by 2 bases and 1 base, with 12 bases remaining between them. In DNA form, the CDR3 reads TGCAGTGCTAGATTGGGGGCAGCAAGCAATCAGCCCCAGCATTTT. Encoded protein: CSARLGAASNQPQHF.

This clonotype was found many times. The CDR3 reads CASSYPTSGRGAGELFF. CDR3 in DNA: TGTGCCAGCAGTTACCCTACTAGCGGGAGGGGCGCCGGGGAGCTGTTTTTT. This chain links TRBV6-6 with TRBJ2-2; 13 nucleotides line up with TRBD2. J was trimmed by 6 bases and V by 2 bases; bases with no gene match: 6. Germline-derived CDR1 and CDR2 are MNHNY and SVGAGI (reference sequence). This CDR3 contains 17 residues.

This chain uses TRBV28 with TRBJ1-6; 8 bases match TRBD1. With 7 bases clipped from V and 10 bases from J, the junction kept 9 bases outside the gene matches. The germline gives CDR1 MDHEN, CDR2 SYDVKM. The CDR3 runs 14 residues. The CDR3 sequence: CASTPGTGVSPLHF. CDR3 nucleotides: TGTGCCAGCACCCCTGGGACAGGTGTCTCACCCCTCCACTTT.

The table lists this clonotype with many counts. For the CDR3, the DNA is TGCAGTGCCCGTCTGACAGCGAACACTGAAGCTTTCTTT. Translation: CSARLTANTEAFF. This rearrangement joins TRBV20-1 to TRBJ1-1, with D possibly being TRBD1 (5 bases). The CDR3 sequence is 13 residues long. CDR1 DFQATT and CDR2 SNEGSKA come from the germline V gene (reference sequence). Trimming left V 6 bases short and J 1 base short, with 12 bases between.

This clonotype showed up many times. The chain couples TRBV11-1 to TRBJ2-4; D is perhaps TRBD2 (5 bases). V gave up 1 base and J gave up 7 bases, with 14 bases separating them. CDR1 and CDR2 from the germline V gene are SGHAT and FQDESV (reference sequence). This CDR3 has 15 residues. The CDR3 sequence: CASSLVPGNRNIQYF. The DNA of the CDR3 is TGTGCCAGCAGCTTAGTCCCGGGAAATAGGAACATTCAGTACTTC.

This rearrangement joins TRBV24-1 to TRBJ2-1; D may be TRBD1 or TRBD2 (5 bases each). This CDR3 has 13 amino acids. CDR1 and CDR2 (germline): KGHDR, SFDVKD. The germline V and J ends were trimmed by 7 bases and 12 bases, with 18 bases remaining between them. CDR3: CATRENYNGAQFF. The CDR3 DNA reads TGTGCCACCAGAGAAAATTACAACGGGGCGCAGTTCTTC.

This clonotype was counted at least ten times. The V call is TRBV24-1, the J call TRBJ2-3; 8 nucleotides line up with TRBD1. The CDR3 loop spans 17 amino acids. CDR1 is KGHDR, CDR2 SFDVKD, per germline. V shed 3 bases, J shed 2 bases, and the junction held 9 bases outside the gene matches. Here the CDR3 reads CATSDPRQGANTDTQYF. CDR3 sequence (DNA): TGTGCCACCAGTGATCCACGCCAGGGGGCCAACACAGATACGCAGTATTTT.

Turning to this clonotype: A junction boundary mismatches the germline segment, possibly from a read error. This chain links TRBV5-1 with TRBJ1-1; TRBD1 is a possible D gene (5 bases). The CDR3 totals 15 residues. Germline assignment: CDR1 SGHRS and CDR2 YFSETQ. In DNA, the CDR3 is TGTGCCAGCAGCTTCGGGGGGGGTGGAAACACTGAAGCTTTCTTT. It encodes CASSFGGGGNTEAFF.

This clonotype was recorded at least ten times. The chain uses TRBV6-1 and TRBJ1-1; 10 nucleotides agree with TRBD1. The V gene's germline CDR1 is MNHNS and CDR2 SASEGT. CDR3 length: 17 residues. V was pared by 5 bases and J by 4 bases, with 13 bases of the junction left unmatched. This CDR3 is CASSRNRDRGRFTEAFF. The CDR3 DNA reads as TGTGCCAGCAGTAGAAACCGGGACAGGGGAAGATTCACTGAAGCTTTCTTT.

The J gene is TRBJ2-7, the V gene TRBV7-8; 11 bases match TRBD2. V gave up 5 bases and J gave up 6 bases; unmatched junction bases: 9. The CDR3 runs 15 residues. The germline CDR1 and CDR2 sequences are SGHVS and FQNEAQ. CDR3 protein: CASSRPTSGSLEQYF. Written as DNA, the CDR3 is TGTGCCAGCAGCCGGCCTACTAGCGGGAGTCTCGAGCAGTACTTC.

The sample holds many counts of this clonotype. The chain employs TRBV20-1 and TRBJ1-1, with 7 nucleotides matching TRBD1. The length of the CDR3 is 12 residues. CDR1 is DFQATT and CDR2 is SNEGSKA in the germline V gene (reference sequence). Germline trimming cut 7 bases from V and 4 bases from J; bases unmatched to any gene: 6. CDR3 sequence reads: CSVTGVITEAFF. In DNA form, the CDR3 reads TGCAGTGTAACAGGGGTGATCACTGAAGCTTTCTTT.

This clonotype appeared many times. The rearrangement uses TRBV28 and TRBJ2-3; no clear D. This CDR3 has 13 residues. The V gene lost 2 bases and the J gene lost 6 bases, with 9 bases spanning the gap. Germline V gene data show CDR1 as MDHEN and CDR2 as SYDVKM. The CDR3 nucleotides read TGTGCCAGCAGTTTAGGAGCGCCGGATACGCAGTATTTT. It encodes CASSLGAPDTQYF.

V usage is TRBV4-2 and J usage is TRBJ2-3; 11 bases are a match to TRBD2. Germline CDR1 and CDR2: LGHNA and YNFKEQ. V dropped 2 bases and J dropped 5; count of bases not matched to a gene: 3. The length of the CDR3 is 15 residues. The CDR3 DNA reads TGTGCCAGCAGCCAACCTGGACTAGCGGGAGATACGCAGTATTTT. It yields the protein CASSQPGLAGDTQYF.